These 22 T cell receptor beta chains share one sample of origin, sequenced in a study of control samples from healthy donors and cancer patients. Sequencing was performed with immunoSEQ multiplex PCR; in TCRdb, only in-frame clones are kept and a portion is missing. The data contain about 110,000 clones, approximately 84% of them seen just once; the ten biggest clones take up approximately 7%. The sequenced sample was blood. The receptors originated from a man aged 18 to 30 in good health.

The rearrangement joins TRBV11-3 to TRBJ2-1, with 10 bases aligning to TRBD1. CDR1 is SGHNT and CDR2 is YENEEA in the germline V gene. The CDR3 is made up of 15 amino acids. Trimming at V came to 4 bases and at J to 9 bases, leaving 9 bases not matched to a gene. The CDR3 loop reads CASSSGRQGAREQFF. CDR3 nucleotides: TGTGCCAGCAGCTCAGGAAGACAGGGGGCGCGTGAGCAGTTCTTC.

The chain is built from TRBV3-1 (or the pseudogene TRBV3-2) and TRBJ2-5, with D perhaps TRBD1 or TRBD2 (5 bases each). The V end was cut by 0 bases, the J end by 5 bases, with 13 bases between. This CDR3 has 15 residues. CDR1 is LGHDT, CDR2 YNNKEL, per germline (reference sequence). The CDR3: CASSQDQEGTETQYF. CDR3 coding DNA: TGTGCCAGCAGCCAAGATCAAGAGGGGACGGAGACCCAGTACTTC.

The chain uses TRBV5-4 and TRBJ2-2, with 8 nucleotides matching TRBD2. The CDR3 contains 15 residues. Trimming cost V 5 bases and J 4 bases; bases outside gene matches: 7. Per germline, CDR1 SGHNT and CDR2 YYREEE (reference sequence). The CDR3, as DNA: TGTGCCAGCAGGGCGGGGGGATCGGTCACCGGGGAGCTGTTTTTT. Translation: CASRAGGSVTGELFF.

The chain recombines TRBV10-3 with TRBJ2-3; TRBD2 is a possible D gene (6 bases). The V end was cut by 5 bases, the J end by 2 bases, with 14 bases between. In germline, CDR1 is ENHRY, CDR2 SYGVKD. This CDR3 region has 15 residues. CDR3 in DNA: TGTGCCATCAGTCCTTTGGCGGGGACCACAGATACGCAGTATTTT. Translating it yields CAISPLAGTTDTQYF.

The V call is TRBV28, the J call TRBJ2-7; a weak D match, TRBD1 (6 bases). This CDR3 has 12 amino acids. Germline loops: CDR1 MDHEN, CDR2 SYDVKM. V lost 4 bases to trimming and J lost 4 bases, with 8 bases between them. In DNA form, the CDR3 reads TGTGCCAGCAGTTCCAGGGGTTACGAGCAGTACGTC. Protein: CASSSRGYEQYV.

This clone was counted between two and nine times. The V and J genes are TRBV15 and TRBJ2-1, with D perhaps assigned TRBD1 or TRBD2 (5 bases each). CDR1 and CDR2 (germline): LNHNV, YYDKDF (reference sequence). The CDR3 totals 14 residues. V was shortened by 3 bases and J by 10 bases, with 16 bases between the two germline ends. DNA of the CDR3: TGTGCCACCAGCAGGTCGGCGGTGAGGGGAGAGCAGTTCTTC. Translated, it gives CATSRSAVRGEQFF. Together with reference TRBV15 and TRBJ2-1, the CDR3 gives the full variable domain: DAMVIQNPRYQVTQFGKPVTLSCSQTLNHNVMYWYQQKSSQAPKLLFHYYDKDFNNEADTPDNFQSRRPNTSFCFLDIRSPGLGDTAMYLCATSRSAVRGEQFFGPGTRLTVL.

This CDR3 reads CASSDTGTGNTIYF. The CDR3 DNA is TGTGCCAGCAGCGATACAGGTACTGGAAACACCATATATTTT. The chain recombines TRBV9 with TRBJ1-3; D perhaps matches TRBD1 (5 bases). With 3 bases removed from V and 2 bases from J, the gap between germline ends came to 9 bases. Germline V gives CDR1 SGDLS, CDR2 YYNGEE. The CDR3 is 14 residues long.

J is TRBJ1-1 and V is TRBV20-1; unclear D gene. V shed 3 bases and J shed 7 bases, with 6 bases lying between them. The CDR3 runs to 10 residues. Germline V gene lookup returns CDR1 DFQATT and CDR2 SNEGSKA (reference sequence). The DNA for the CDR3 is TGCAGTGCTAGCCCCTTTGAAGCTTTCTTT. Its protein product is CSASPFEAFF.

In regard to this clone: A read error may account for a junction end that differs from germline. The rearrangement joins TRBV20-1 to TRBJ2-5; 12 nucleotides align to TRBD2. The CDR3 has 11 amino acids. Germline loops: CDR1 DFQATT, CDR2 SNEGSKA (reference sequence). For the CDR3, the DNA is TGCAGTGCTAGAGATGGACTAGCGGGGCACTTC. Translating gives CSARDGLAGHF.

This clone was detected only a few times. The chain employs TRBV6-2 or TRBV6-3 and TRBJ1-6, with 9 bases lining up with TRBD1. Germline-derived CDR1 and CDR2 are MNHEY and SVGEGT. Trimming at V came to 5 bases and at J to 7 bases, leaving 3 bases not matched to a gene. This CDR3 spans 14 amino acids. CDR3 sequence: CASSRDRVNSPLHF. The CDR3 nucleotides are TGTGCCAGCAGTCGGGACAGGGTGAATTCACCCCTCCACTTT.

The rearrangement joins TRBV4-3 to TRBJ1-2; D might be TRBD1 (6 bases). Germline V gives CDR1 LGHNA, CDR2 YSLEER. The CDR3 runs 14 residues. Deletions cut 3 bases from V and 10 bases from J, with 18 bases between. The DNA of the CDR3 is TGCGCCAGCAGCCAGGAACAGGGTTCTGGGAACTACACCTTC. Its protein is CASSQEQGSGNYTF.

This sequence joins TRBV5-1 and TRBJ1-1, with D perhaps TRBD1 (6 bases). V shed 4 bases and J shed 2 bases, with 12 bases lying between them. Germline CDR1 SGHRS, CDR2 YFSETQ. The CDR3 contains 14 residues. The CDR3 region is CASSTGTGNTEAFF. Written as DNA, the CDR3 is TGCGCCAGCAGCACAGGGACGGGAAACACTGAAGCTTTCTTT.

The chain employs TRBV5-1 and TRBJ1-1; D gene uncertain. V lost 5 bases and J 2 bases, leaving 4 bases between the germline ends. CDR1 SGHRS and CDR2 YFSETQ come from the germline V gene. This CDR3 spans 11 amino acids. The chain's CDR3 is CASSANTEAFF. As DNA, the CDR3 is TGCGCCAGCAGTGCTAACACTGAAGCTTTCTTT.

The chain has TRBV2 and TRBJ2-6; D possibly matches TRBD1 or TRBD2 (6 bases each). CDR1 and CDR2 (germline): SNHLY, FYNNEI. V was trimmed by 2 bases and J by 4 bases, leaving 12 bases between them. The CDR3 totals 16 residues. CDR3 in DNA: TGTGCCAGCAGTGAAAGGGGGGTCGGCGGGGCCAACGTCCTGACTTTC. Protein: CASSERGVGGANVLTF.

The V and J genes are TRBV29-1 and TRBJ2-1; no firm D call. CDR1 and CDR2 (germline): SQVTM, ANQGSEA. The CDR3 sequence is 13 residues long. Deletions cut 1 base from V and 8 bases from J, with 12 bases between. CDR3 sequence (DNA): TGCAGCGTTGAAGCCCTCCACGGAGATGAGCAGTTCTTC. Translating it yields CSVEALHGDEQFF.

This chain connects TRBV5-1 to TRBJ2-6, with D perhaps given as TRBD1 or TRBD2 (5 bases each). This CDR3 is built from 16 residues. Germline CDR1 is SGHRS and CDR2 is YFSETQ. The V end was cut by 7 bases, the J end by 0 bases, with 14 bases between. The CDR3 reads CASRRDPSSGANVLTF. The CDR3 coding sequence is TGCGCCAGCCGCCGGGACCCTAGCTCTGGGGCCAACGTCCTGACTTTC.

The CDR3: CASSVSRAPYNEQFF. CDR3 DNA sequence: TGTGCCAGCAGCGTATCCCGGGCACCATACAATGAGCAGTTCTTC. The chain uses TRBV9 and TRBJ2-1; D remains ambiguous. The CDR3 has 15 amino acids. Germline assignment: CDR1 SGDLS and CDR2 YYNGEE. V dropped 1 base and J dropped 4 bases, with 12 bases sitting between them.

CDR3 DNA: TGTGCCAGCAGTCCGACCCGGGATACGCAGTATTTT. This sequence encodes CASSPTRDTQYF. This chain links TRBV6-2 or TRBV6-3 with TRBJ2-3; D is uncertain. Germline CDR1 is MNHEY and CDR2 is SVGEGT. The CDR3 spans 12 residues. V lost 5 bases and J lost 6, with 9 bases in between.

The chain combines TRBV11-2 with TRBJ2-1, with 12 positions matching TRBD2. J lost 9 bases, V lost 5 bases, and 14 bases had no gene match. The CDR3 extends over 17 amino acids. Looked up from germline, CDR1 is SGHAT and CDR2 is FQNNGV. CDR3 coding DNA: TGTGCCAGCAGCCCACATCTAGCGGGGGGGCCCGGTACTGAGCAGTTCTTC. It specifies CASSPHLAGGPGTEQFF. Drawing the rest from reference TRBV11-2 and TRBJ2-1, the complete variable domain is EAGVAQSPRYKIIEKRQSVAFWCNPISGHATLYWYQQILGQGPKLLIQFQNNGVVDDSQLPKDRFSAERLKGVDSTLKIQPAKLEDSAVYLCASSPHLAGGPGTEQFFGPGTRLTVL.

This clone occurred a few times. This chain joins TRBV7-8 and TRBJ2-1; D might be TRBD1 or TRBD2, each matching 6 bases. The germline gives CDR1 SGHVS, CDR2 FQNEAQ. Trimming pared 7 bases from V and 3 bases from J, leaving 13 bases between. The CDR3 is 14 residues long. CDR3 residues: CASKERGLYNEQFF. CDR3 coding DNA: TGTGCCAGCAAGGAACGGGGGCTCTACAATGAGCAGTTCTTC.

This clone was recorded only once. The chain is built from TRBV5-5 and TRBJ2-1, with D perhaps matching TRBD1 or TRBD2 (5 bases each). Trimming removed 0 bases from V and 10 bases from J, with 17 bases in between. The CDR3 runs 15 residues. CDR1 is SGHKS, CDR2 YYEKEE, per germline (reference sequence). The CDR3 nucleotides read TGTGCCAGCAGCTTGGGAGGGACCTCGCAGGAGGAGCAGTTCTTC. Translated, it gives CASSLGGTSQEEQFF.

The V gene is TRBV15, the J gene TRBJ1-4, with a weak D call TRBD1 (5 bases). The V gene's germline CDR1 is LNHNV and CDR2 YYDKDF (reference sequence). The CDR3 is made up of 16 amino acids. Trimming took off 0 bases at V and 0 bases at J, with 8 bases between the two ends. CDR3 residues: CATSRDGGATNEKLFF. For the CDR3, the DNA is TGTGCCACCAGCAGAGATGGGGGGGCAACTAATGAAAAACTGTTTTTT.